This is a list of T cell receptor beta chains from one sample in a study of blood T cell repertoires in COVID-19. Method: immunoSEQ multiplex PCR; TCRdb's copy keeps in-frame clones and lacks some. Among 250,000 to 300,000 clones, about 90% were seen once, and the ten largest hold approximately 6%. The sample consisted of peripheral blood. The receptors shown here come from a woman aged 45-65 years with COVID-19, enrolled during active disease. Both conserved end residues are part of each CDR3. The order of the fields is clone size, CDR3 length, V gene, D gene, J gene, CDR3 protein, CDR3 DNA. The D gene is left open where the match is weak. Rows give clone size only sometimes, using once, few, many, or a class for an expanded clone.

.	11	TRBV12-3/TRBV12-4	TRBD1	TRBJ1-1	CASSLTGVAFF	TGTGCCAGCAGTCTAACAGGGGTTGCTTTCTTT
.	14	TRBV27	TRBD1	TRBJ2-4	CASSRRDRLRTQYF	TGTGCCAGCAGTCGACGGGACAGGTTGCGGACTCAGTACTTC
.	13	TRBV24-1	.	TRBJ2-7	CATSGGQTYEQYF	TGTGCCACCAGTGGAGGACAGACCTACGAGCAGTACTTC
once	15	TRBV4-3	.	TRBJ1-4	CASSQDLLGQGRLFF	TGCGCCAGCAGCCAAGATTTATTGGGGCAGGGGAGACTGTTTTTT
.	15	TRBV4-2	.	TRBJ2-5	CASSQESGGWETQYF	TGTGCCAGCAGCCAAGAGTCAGGAGGTTGGGAGACCCAGTACTTC
.	12	TRBV24-1	.	TRBJ2-1	CATAGTRWEQFF	TGTGCCACAGCCGGGACAAGATGGGAGCAGTTCTTC
.	13	TRBV5-6	.	TRBJ1-1	CASSLVGDSLAFF	TGTGCCAGCAGCTTGGTCGGGGATTCGTTAGCTTTCTTT
.	14	TRBV3-1/TRBV3-2	TRBD1	TRBJ2-1	CASSPGTGINEQFF	TGTGCCAGCAGCCCAGGGACAGGGATTAATGAGCAGTTCTTC
.	15	TRBV4-1	.	TRBJ1-5	CASSQGLYSNQPQHF	TGCGCCAGCAGCCAAGGACTGTATAGCAATCAGCCCCAGCATTTT
.	16	TRBV6-1	TRBD2	TRBJ2-5	CASSEASGLAAWSQYF	TGTGCCAGCAGTGAAGCTTCGGGACTAGCTGCGTGGTCCCAGTACTTC
.	15	TRBV11-3	.	TRBJ2-2	CASSLDHSGTGELFF	TGTGCCAGCAGCTTAGATCATTCGGGTACCGGGGAGCTGTTTTTT
once	18	TRBV3-1/TRBV3-2	TRBD2	TRBJ2-2	CASSQDRTSGRNTGELFF	TGTGCCAGCAGCCAAGATAGGACTAGCGGGAGGAACACCGGGGAGCTGTTTTTT
.	14	TRBV10-3	.	TRBJ1-6	CAPNKRGGNSPLHF	TGTGCCCCCAACAAAAGGGGGGGTAATTCACCCCTCCACTTT
.	14	TRBV5-1	.	TRBJ2-2	CASSMSGVTGELFF	TGCGCCAGCAGCATGTCCGGGGTCACCGGGGAGCTGTTTTTT
.	15	TRBV24-1	.	TRBJ2-7	CATSSGGQGVYEQYF	TGTGCCACCAGTTCGGGGGGGCAGGGGGTCTACGAGCAGTACTTC
.	14	TRBV5-1	.	TRBJ1-5	CASSSGRENQPQHF	TGCGCCAGCAGCTCCGGACGGGAAAATCAGCCCCAGCATTTT
.	15	TRBV7-2	.	TRBJ1-5	CASSLVGYSNQPQHF	TGTGCCAGCAGCCTTGTGGGCTATAGCAATCAGCCCCAGCATTTT
.	16	TRBV27	.	TRBJ2-6	CASSLSSGFGANVLTF	TGTGCCAGCAGTTTATCGTCAGGGTTTGGGGCCAACGTCCTGACTTTC
.	16	TRBV5-1	.	TRBJ1-1	CASSSGIGQLNTEAFF	TGCGCCAGCAGCTCGGGGATAGGACAGTTGAACACTGAAGCTTTCTTT
once	13	TRBV12-3/TRBV12-4	.	TRBJ2-7	CASSTSSFYEQYF	TGTGCCAGCAGTACCTCTAGTTTCTACGAGCAGTACTTC
.	17	TRBV14	TRBD2	TRBJ2-2	CASSQDLTSGITGELFF	TGTGCCAGCAGCCAAGATTTGACTAGCGGGATAACCGGGGAGCTGTTTTTT
.	12	TRBV30	.	TRBJ1-1	CAWKDLRTEAFF	TGTGCCTGGAAAGACCTCAGGACTGAAGCTTTCTTT
.	15	TRBV6-4	.	TRBJ2-3	CASRRQGTSKDTQYF	TGTGCCAGCAGACGGCAGGGGACGAGTAAAGATACGCAGTATTTT
.	12	TRBV10-3	.	TRBJ1-1	CAISEPTDMAFF	TGTGCCATCAGTGAGCCAACAGATATGGCTTTCTTT
.	18	TRBV2	TRBD2	TRBJ2-4	CASKWGTSGRASWDIQYF	TGTGCCAGCAAGTGGGGGACTAGCGGGAGGGCCAGTTGGGACATTCAGTACTTC
.	15	TRBV30	TRBD2	TRBJ2-1	CAWGLGASGMGEQFF	TGTGCCTGGGGACTTGGGGCTAGCGGGATGGGTGAGCAGTTCTTC
.	13	TRBV9	TRBD1	TRBJ2-1	CASSVSRTGIQFF	TGTGCCAGCAGCGTCTCCAGGACAGGCATTCAGTTCTTC
.	15	TRBV24-1	TRBD2	TRBJ2-7	CATSDQTSGGYEQYF	TGTGCCACCAGTGACCAGACTAGCGGGGGCTACGAGCAGTACTTC
.	15	TRBV5-8	TRBD1	TRBJ2-2	CASMSGQPNTGELFF	TGTGCCAGCATGTCGGGACAGCCGAACACCGGGGAGCTGTTTTTT
.	14	TRBV18	.	TRBJ2-1	CASSPPVGSYEQFF	TGTGCCAGCTCACCACCGGTCGGTTCCTATGAGCAGTTCTTC
.	13	TRBV2	.	TRBJ2-7	CASRRDWSYEQYF	TGTGCCAGCAGACGGGACTGGAGCTACGAGCAGTACTTC
.	15	TRBV7-3	.	TRBJ1-2	CASSLNGGQDYGYTF	TGTGCCAGCAGCTTAAACGGGGGGCAGGACTATGGCTACACCTTC
once	13	TRBV4-1	.	TRBJ1-5	CASSQLGGQPQHF	TGCGCCAGCAGCCAACTCGGGGGTCAGCCCCAGCATTTT